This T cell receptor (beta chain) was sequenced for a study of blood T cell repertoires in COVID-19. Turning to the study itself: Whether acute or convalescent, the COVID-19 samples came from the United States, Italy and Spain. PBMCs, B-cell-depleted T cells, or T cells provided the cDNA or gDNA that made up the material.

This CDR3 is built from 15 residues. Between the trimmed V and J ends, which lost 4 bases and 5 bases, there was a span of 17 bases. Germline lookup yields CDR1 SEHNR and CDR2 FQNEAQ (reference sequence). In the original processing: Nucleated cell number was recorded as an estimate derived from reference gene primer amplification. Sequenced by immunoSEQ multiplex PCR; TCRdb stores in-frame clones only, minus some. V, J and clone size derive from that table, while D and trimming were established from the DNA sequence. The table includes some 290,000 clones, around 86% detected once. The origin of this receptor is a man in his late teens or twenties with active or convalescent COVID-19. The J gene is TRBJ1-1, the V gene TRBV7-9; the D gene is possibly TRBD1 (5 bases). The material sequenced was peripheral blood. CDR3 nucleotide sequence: TGTGCCAGCAGCTCGGATGGGGCAGGCAGAACTGAAGCTTTCTTT. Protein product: CASSSDGAGRTEAFF.